The TCR beta chain under discussion was sequenced for a study of blood T cell repertoires in COVID-19. The table lists this clone with a count of one. TCRdb's copy holds only in-frame clones and misses some; the assay was immunoSEQ multiplex PCR. This sample yields roughly 25,000 clones, of which over 55% are seen a single time; about 43% belongs to the top ten. In germline, CDR1 is SNHLY, CDR2 FYNNEI. The V and J ends lost 3 bases and 5 bases, in that order; junction bases with no gene match: 8. The length of the CDR3 is 15 residues. J is TRBJ2-7 and V is TRBV2; 9 positions agree with TRBD1. The origin of this receptor is a woman older than 75 with acute or convalescent COVID-19. Sequenced: peripheral blood. The CDR3 here is CASSDPDRGIDEQYF. The DNA of the CDR3 is TGTGCCAGCAGTGATCCGGACAGGGGTATCGACGAGCAGTACTTC.